Listed below are T cell receptor beta chains from one sample, sequenced in a study of T cell repertoires in cytomegalovirus infection. TCRdb redid the calling of the reads with MiXCR, one entry per CDR3 protein. The sample shows fewer than 550,000 distinct CDR3 sequences, less than 30% of them seen only once. Sequenced sample: PBMCs. Receptors were obtained from a human donor in good health (CMV status not recorded). Some clones in this sample may be carry-over from other donors' samples. The CDR3 runs from the conserved cysteine through the conserved F or W. The D gene is left open where the match is weak. Clone size, where shown, is once, few, many, or a class for clones that have expanded.

d_gene: -; j_gene: TRBJ2-7; v_gene: TRBV7-9; abundance: few; CDR3nt: TGTGCCACCGGACCCAGAATGGACAGACCCTCCTCCGAGCAGTACTTC; CDR3aa: CATGPRMDRPSSEQYF
d_gene: -; j_gene: TRBJ2-5; v_gene: TRBV28; abundance: -; CDR3nt: TGTGCCAGCAGTTTAGAAAGTCGGAGCCCGAGGCGAGAGACCCAGTACTTC; CDR3aa: CASSLESRSPRRETQYF
d_gene: -; j_gene: TRBJ1-2; v_gene: TRBV29-1; abundance: -; CDR3nt: TGCAGCGTTGATGGGGGGGGCGCGGGCTACACCTTC; CDR3aa: CSVDGGGAGYTF
d_gene: -; j_gene: TRBJ1-1; v_gene: TRBV28; abundance: -; CDR3nt: TGTGCCAGCAGTGCCTCCGGGGCAATGAACACTGAAGCTTTCTTT; CDR3aa: CASSASGAMNTEAFF
d_gene: TRBD1; j_gene: TRBJ1-1; v_gene: TRBV18; abundance: -; CDR3nt: TGTGCCAGCTCACTTAAACAGGGGACGAACACTGAAGCTTTCTTT; CDR3aa: CASSLKQGTNTEAFF
d_gene: -; j_gene: TRBJ1-2; v_gene: TRBV6-1; abundance: -; CDR3nt: TGTGCCAGCACCCCGAAGGGCTGGGGCGGCTACACCTTC; CDR3aa: CASTPKGWGGYTF
d_gene: -; j_gene: TRBJ1-1; v_gene: TRBV20-1; abundance: -; CDR3nt: TGCAGTGCTAGTGGGGCGGGCTTCACTGAAGCTTTCTTT; CDR3aa: CSASGAGFTEAFF
d_gene: -; j_gene: TRBJ2-7; v_gene: TRBV7-6; abundance: -; CDR3nt: TGTGCCAGCAGCCGAATGGGGCAGGTAATGGACGAGCAGTACTTC; CDR3aa: CASSRMGQVMDEQYF
d_gene: -; j_gene: TRBJ2-7; v_gene: TRBV2; abundance: few; CDR3nt: TGTGCCAGCAGTGAAGCTGACATCTCCTACGAGCAGTACTTC; CDR3aa: CASSEADISYEQYF
d_gene: -; j_gene: TRBJ1-1; v_gene: TRBV2; abundance: few; CDR3nt: TGTGCCAGCCAGGAAAGCACTGAAGCTTTCTTT; CDR3aa: CASQESTEAFF
d_gene: TRBD2; j_gene: TRBJ2-6; v_gene: TRBV12-3/TRBV12-4; abundance: -; CDR3nt: TGTGCCAGCAGTTTAGTTTCCCTCCTAGCGGGAAGATCTGGGGCCAACGTCCTGACTTTC; CDR3aa: CASSLVSLLAGRSGANVLTF
d_gene: TRBD1; j_gene: TRBJ1-5; v_gene: TRBV6-2/TRBV6-3; abundance: -; CDR3nt: TGTGCCAGCAGTGATATTGGACAGGGGAACAATCAGCCCCAGCATTTT; CDR3aa: CASSDIGQGNNQPQHF
d_gene: TRBD2; j_gene: TRBJ2-2; v_gene: TRBV4-1; abundance: -; CDR3nt: TGCGCCAGCAGCCAAGATGCTAGCGGGGCGCAGAACACCGGGGAGCTGTTTTTT; CDR3aa: CASSQDASGAQNTGELFF
d_gene: -; j_gene: TRBJ2-7; v_gene: TRBV27; abundance: -; CDR3nt: TGTGCCAGCAGTCTCGGGGACCTCACCTACGAGCAGTACTTC; CDR3aa: CASSLGDLTYEQYF
d_gene: TRBD2; j_gene: TRBJ2-5; v_gene: TRBV5-1; abundance: few; CDR3nt: TGCGCCAGCAGCATCACGGGAGGAGAAAAAGAGACCCAGTACTTC; CDR3aa: CASSITGGEKETQYF
d_gene: TRBD2; j_gene: TRBJ2-5; v_gene: TRBV20-1; abundance: once; CDR3nt: TGCAGTGCTAGACCTATAGCGGGAGGGCCTCTAGAGACCCAGTACTTC; CDR3aa: CSARPIAGGPLETQYF
d_gene: TRBD1; j_gene: TRBJ1-1; v_gene: TRBV4-1; abundance: few; CDR3nt: TGCGCCAGCAGCCAAGATGACAGGGCGGGGAACACTGAAGCTTTCTTT; CDR3aa: CASSQDDRAGNTEAFF
d_gene: TRBD1; j_gene: TRBJ1-4; v_gene: TRBV5-4; abundance: -; CDR3nt: TGTGCCAGCAAAGACAGGGCGATTGAAAAACTGTTTTTT; CDR3aa: CASKDRAIEKLFF
d_gene: TRBD2; j_gene: TRBJ2-1; v_gene: TRBV20-1; abundance: once; CDR3nt: TGCAGTGCTAGAAGCTTAAAGCGGGAGGACAGGGAGCAGTTCTTC; CDR3aa: CSARSLKREDREQFF
d_gene: -; j_gene: TRBJ2-1; v_gene: TRBV24-1; abundance: -; CDR3nt: TGTGCCACCAGTGATAGACGAGCGGAACCGGTCGATGAGCAGTTCTTC; CDR3aa: CATSDRRAEPVDEQFF
d_gene: -; j_gene: TRBJ1-6; v_gene: TRBV7-3; abundance: -; CDR3nt: TGTGCCAGCAGCCCCTTCGGGGAGGGGCATTCACCCCTCCACTTT; CDR3aa: CASSPFGEGHSPLHF
d_gene: TRBD2; j_gene: TRBJ2-3; v_gene: TRBV7-6; abundance: many; CDR3nt: TGTGCCAGCAGCCCCCGGGGCAGGCTAGCGGGAGGACTCACAGATACGCAGTATTTT; CDR3aa: CASSPRGRLAGGLTDTQYF
d_gene: -; j_gene: TRBJ2-1; v_gene: TRBV20-1; abundance: -; CDR3nt: TGCAGTGCTACCCTCGGGGGGCGTGAGCAGTTCTTC; CDR3aa: CSATLGGREQFF
d_gene: TRBD1; j_gene: TRBJ1-1; v_gene: TRBV11-3; abundance: -; CDR3nt: TGTGCCAGCAGCATAGGGACAGGGCAAGAAGCTTTCTTT; CDR3aa: CASSIGTGQEAFF
d_gene: TRBD1; j_gene: TRBJ2-5; v_gene: TRBV6-5; abundance: -; CDR3nt: TGTGCCAGCAGTACCGACGGACAGGTCCAAGAGACCCAGTACTTC; CDR3aa: CASSTDGQVQETQYF
d_gene: -; j_gene: TRBJ1-1; v_gene: TRBV28; abundance: many; CDR3nt: TGTGCCAGCAGTTCAGCTGCGCTGAACACTGAAGCTTTCTTT; CDR3aa: CASSSAALNTEAFF
d_gene: -; j_gene: TRBJ2-3; v_gene: TRBV4-3; abundance: -; CDR3nt: TGCGCCAGCAGCCAGGACGACTGGCGGAGGGCAGATACGCAGTATTTT; CDR3aa: CASSQDDWRRADTQYF
d_gene: -; j_gene: TRBJ1-3; v_gene: TRBV7-2; abundance: -; CDR3nt: TGTGCCAGCAGCTTGATAGGGGCTCTCTCTGGAAACACCATATATTTT; CDR3aa: CASSLIGALSGNTIYF
d_gene: TRBD2; j_gene: TRBJ2-1; v_gene: TRBV5-1; abundance: -; CDR3nt: TGCGCCAGCAGCCCGGGACTAGTTGGCAATGAGCAGTTCTTC; CDR3aa: CASSPGLVGNEQFF